A selection of T cell receptor beta chains follows, all from one sample in a study of cytomegalovirus exposure and HLA in healthy donors. The repertoire was sequenced with immunoSEQ multiplex PCR; TCRdb's copy has only in-frame clones and lacks some. Seen here are about 110,000 clones, under 80% observed once, and the top ten hold 6.5% to 8.5%. Sequences were obtained from PBMCs. Source of these receptors: a woman aged 45-65 years in good health and CMV-seropositive. Each CDR3 is given with its conserved first and last residue. The order of the fields is J gene, D gene, V gene, CDR3 protein. D genes are given only for firm matches.

J gene: TRBJ1-1
D gene: .
V gene: TRBV27
CDR3 protein: CASSRARNTEAFF

J gene: TRBJ2-7
D gene: TRBD1
V gene: TRBV25-1
CDR3 protein: CASTDRDEQYF

J gene: TRBJ2-7
D gene: .
V gene: TRBV5-1
CDR3 protein: CASSLEGQPYEQYF

J gene: TRBJ2-7
D gene: .
V gene: TRBV6-1
CDR3 protein: CASRKDDRDIYEQYF

J gene: TRBJ1-4
D gene: .
V gene: TRBV2
CDR3 protein: CASSSWASATNEKLFF

J gene: TRBJ2-3
D gene: .
V gene: TRBV4-2
CDR3 protein: CASTEGRKADTQYF

J gene: TRBJ2-3
D gene: TRBD1
V gene: TRBV11-1
CDR3 protein: CASRFTGGGTDTQYF

J gene: TRBJ2-7
D gene: TRBD1
V gene: TRBV13
CDR3 protein: CASSSGTGGAYEQYF

J gene: TRBJ2-1
D gene: TRBD1
V gene: TRBV2
CDR3 protein: CASSEIQGFSYNEQFF

J gene: TRBJ2-6
D gene: .
V gene: TRBV29-1
CDR3 protein: CSVSVTGANVLTF

J gene: TRBJ2-1
D gene: .
V gene: TRBV7-6
CDR3 protein: CASSPGLVNEQFF

J gene: TRBJ2-5
D gene: TRBD2
V gene: TRBV5-4
CDR3 protein: CASSLVSGRAWETQYF

J gene: TRBJ2-7
D gene: TRBD1
V gene: TRBV10-3
CDR3 protein: CAISWDSNYEQYF

J gene: TRBJ2-2
D gene: .
V gene: TRBV27
CDR3 protein: CASSPAGFSPNTGELFF

J gene: TRBJ1-4
D gene: TRBD1
V gene: TRBV7-2
CDR3 protein: CASSLAGQINEKLFF

J gene: TRBJ2-7
D gene: .
V gene: TRBV21-1
CDR3 protein: CASSPEAGGNYEQYF

J gene: TRBJ2-7
D gene: TRBD1
V gene: TRBV7-6
CDR3 protein: CASSLLAAGTGLLYEQYF

J gene: TRBJ2-7
D gene: TRBD1
V gene: TRBV6-1
CDR3 protein: CASSRPRTGTYEQYF

J gene: TRBJ1-5
D gene: .
V gene: TRBV7-9
CDR3 protein: CSSSADGGGQHF

J gene: TRBJ2-7
D gene: .
V gene: TRBV6-6
CDR3 protein: CASSPVITDEQYF

J gene: TRBJ2-1
D gene: TRBD1
V gene: TRBV2
CDR3 protein: CASRAGTGPYNEQFF

J gene: TRBJ2-1
D gene: TRBD2
V gene: TRBV6-5
CDR3 protein: CASIPGTSIEQFF

J gene: TRBJ2-5
D gene: TRBD1
V gene: TRBV7-7
CDR3 protein: CASSSTDRVQYF

J gene: TRBJ2-1
D gene: .
V gene: TRBV19
CDR3 protein: CASSGAGFDEQFF